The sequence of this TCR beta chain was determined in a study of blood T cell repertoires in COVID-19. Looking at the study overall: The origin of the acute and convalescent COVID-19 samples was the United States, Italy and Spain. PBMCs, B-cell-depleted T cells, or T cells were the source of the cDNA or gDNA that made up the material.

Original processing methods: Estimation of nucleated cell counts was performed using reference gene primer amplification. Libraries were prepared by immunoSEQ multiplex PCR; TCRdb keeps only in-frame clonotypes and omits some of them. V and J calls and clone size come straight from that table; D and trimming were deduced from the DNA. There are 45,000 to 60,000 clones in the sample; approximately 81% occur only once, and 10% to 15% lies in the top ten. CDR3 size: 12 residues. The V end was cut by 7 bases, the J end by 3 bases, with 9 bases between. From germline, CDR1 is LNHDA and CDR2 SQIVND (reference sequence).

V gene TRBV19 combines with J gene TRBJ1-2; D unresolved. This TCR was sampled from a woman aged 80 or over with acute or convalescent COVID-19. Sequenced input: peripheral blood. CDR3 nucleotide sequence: TGTGCCAGTAAAGGCCGGGACTATGGCTACACCTTC. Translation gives CASKGRDYGYTF.